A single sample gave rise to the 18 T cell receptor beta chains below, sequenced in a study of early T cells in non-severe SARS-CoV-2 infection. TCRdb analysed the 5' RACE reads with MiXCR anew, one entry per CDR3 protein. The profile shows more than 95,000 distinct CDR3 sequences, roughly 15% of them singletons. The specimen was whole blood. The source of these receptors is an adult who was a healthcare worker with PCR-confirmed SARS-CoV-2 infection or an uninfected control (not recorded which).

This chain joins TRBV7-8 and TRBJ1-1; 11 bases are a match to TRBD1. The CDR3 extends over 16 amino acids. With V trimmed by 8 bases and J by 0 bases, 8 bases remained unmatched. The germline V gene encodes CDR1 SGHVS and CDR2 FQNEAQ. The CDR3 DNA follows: TGTGCCAGCCGAGGACAGGGGGCGGGGGTGAACACTGAAGCTTTCTTT. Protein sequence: CASRGQGAGVNTEAFF.

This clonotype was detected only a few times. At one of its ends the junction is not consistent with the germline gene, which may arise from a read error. The CDR3 DNA reads as TGTGCCAGCGGTGAACGGGGGCTGAGAATGAACACTGAAGCTTTCTTT. Translating it yields CASGERGLRMNTEAFF. V and J are TRBV2 and TRBJ1-1, with D maybe TRBD1 (6 bases). Per germline, CDR1 SNHLY and CDR2 FYNNEI. The CDR3 totals 16 residues.

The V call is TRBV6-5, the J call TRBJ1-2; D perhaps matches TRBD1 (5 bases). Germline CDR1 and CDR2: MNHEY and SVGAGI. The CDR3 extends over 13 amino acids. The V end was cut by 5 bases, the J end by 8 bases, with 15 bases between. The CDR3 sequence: CASSGTAIAGYTF. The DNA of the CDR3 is TGTGCCAGCAGTGGGACCGCTATAGCGGGCTACACCTTC.

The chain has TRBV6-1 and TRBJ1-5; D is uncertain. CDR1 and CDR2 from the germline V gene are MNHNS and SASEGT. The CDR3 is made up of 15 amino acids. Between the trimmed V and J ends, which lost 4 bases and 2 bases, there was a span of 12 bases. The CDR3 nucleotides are TGTGCCAGCAGTGCCGGGGAAAGTGGCAATCAGCCCCAGCATTTT. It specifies CASSAGESGNQPQHF.

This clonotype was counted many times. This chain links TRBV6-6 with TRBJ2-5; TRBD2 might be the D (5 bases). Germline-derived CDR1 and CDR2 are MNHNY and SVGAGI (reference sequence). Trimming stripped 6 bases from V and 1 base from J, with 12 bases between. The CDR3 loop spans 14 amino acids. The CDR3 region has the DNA TGTGCCAGCAGACAACTAGGGCCCCAAGAGACCCAGTACTTC. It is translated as CASRQLGPQETQYF.

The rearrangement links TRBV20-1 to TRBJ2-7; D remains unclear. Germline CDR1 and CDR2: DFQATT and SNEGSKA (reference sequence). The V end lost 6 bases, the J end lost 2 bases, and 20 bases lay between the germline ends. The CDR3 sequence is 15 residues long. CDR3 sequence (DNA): TGCAGTGCAGCATACAGAGCGAGGAGCGCCTACGAGCAGTACTTC. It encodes CSAAYRARSAYEQYF.

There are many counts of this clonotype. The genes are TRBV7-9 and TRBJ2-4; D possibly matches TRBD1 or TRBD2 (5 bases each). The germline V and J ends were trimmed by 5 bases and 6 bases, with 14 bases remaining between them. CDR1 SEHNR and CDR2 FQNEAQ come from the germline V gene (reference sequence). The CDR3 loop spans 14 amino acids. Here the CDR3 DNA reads TGTGCCAGCAGCCTGGGTCATGGGGGAAACATTCAGTACTTC. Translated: CASSLGHGGNIQYF.

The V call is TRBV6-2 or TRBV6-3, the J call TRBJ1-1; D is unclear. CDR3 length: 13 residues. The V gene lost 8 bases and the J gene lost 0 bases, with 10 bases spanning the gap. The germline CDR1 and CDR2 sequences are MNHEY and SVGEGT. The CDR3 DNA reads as TGTGCCAGCGGAAACTCTATGAACACTGAAGCTTTCTTT. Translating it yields CASGNSMNTEAFF.

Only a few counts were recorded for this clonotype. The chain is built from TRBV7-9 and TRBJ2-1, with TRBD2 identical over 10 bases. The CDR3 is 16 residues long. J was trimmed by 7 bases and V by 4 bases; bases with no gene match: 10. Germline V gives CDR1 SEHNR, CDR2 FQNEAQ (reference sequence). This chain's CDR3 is CASSSSSGGPRNEQFF. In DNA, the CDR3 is TGTGCCAGCAGCTCAAGTAGCGGGGGGCCGCGGAATGAGCAGTTCTTC.

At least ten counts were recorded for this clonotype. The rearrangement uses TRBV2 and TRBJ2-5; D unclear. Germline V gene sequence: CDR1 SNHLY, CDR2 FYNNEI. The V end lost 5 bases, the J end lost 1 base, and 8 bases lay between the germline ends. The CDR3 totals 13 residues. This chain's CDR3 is CASSSALQETQYF. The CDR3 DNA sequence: TGTGCCAGCAGTTCGGCCCTCCAAGAGACCCAGTACTTC. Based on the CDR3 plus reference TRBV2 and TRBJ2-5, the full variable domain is EPEVTQTPSHQVTQMGQEVILRCVPISNHLYFYWYRQILGQKVEFLVSFYNNEISEKSEIFDDQFSVERPDGSNFTLKIRSTKLEDSAMYFCASSSALQETQYFGPGTRLLVL.

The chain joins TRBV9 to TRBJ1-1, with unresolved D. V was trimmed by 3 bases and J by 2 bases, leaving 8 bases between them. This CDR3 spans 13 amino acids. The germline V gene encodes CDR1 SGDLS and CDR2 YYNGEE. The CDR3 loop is CASSATLNTEAFF. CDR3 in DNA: TGTGCCAGCAGCGCAACCCTAAACACTGAAGCTTTCTTT.

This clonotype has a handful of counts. DNA of the CDR3: TGTGCCAGCAGCAGGAGGTCAGAGACCCAGTACTTC. Translated: CASSRRSETQYF. The chain joins TRBV11-2 to TRBJ2-5; possibly TRBD2 for D (5 bases). The V end lost 5 bases, the J end lost 4 bases, and 8 bases lay between the germline ends. The CDR3 contains 12 residues. Looked up from germline, CDR1 is SGHAT and CDR2 is FQNNGV.

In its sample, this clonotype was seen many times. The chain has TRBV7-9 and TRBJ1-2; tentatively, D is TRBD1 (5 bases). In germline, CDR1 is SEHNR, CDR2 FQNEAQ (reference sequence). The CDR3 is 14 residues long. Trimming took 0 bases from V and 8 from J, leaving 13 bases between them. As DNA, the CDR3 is TGTGCCAGCAGCTTAGCGATGGGACGGGGCGGCTACACCTTC. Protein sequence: CASSLAMGRGGYTF. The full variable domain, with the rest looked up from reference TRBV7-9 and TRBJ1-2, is DTGVSQNPRHKITKRGQNVTFRCDPISEHNRLYWYRQTLGQGPEFLTYFQNEAQLEKSRLLSDRFSAERPKGSFSTLEIQRTEQGDSAMYLCASSLAMGRGGYTFGSGTRLTVV.

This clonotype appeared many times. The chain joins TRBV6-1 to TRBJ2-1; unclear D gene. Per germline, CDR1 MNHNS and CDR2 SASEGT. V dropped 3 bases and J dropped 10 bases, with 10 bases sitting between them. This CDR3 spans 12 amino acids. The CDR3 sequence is CASSDPYTEQFF. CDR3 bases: TGTGCCAGCAGTGACCCTTACACAGAGCAGTTCTTC.

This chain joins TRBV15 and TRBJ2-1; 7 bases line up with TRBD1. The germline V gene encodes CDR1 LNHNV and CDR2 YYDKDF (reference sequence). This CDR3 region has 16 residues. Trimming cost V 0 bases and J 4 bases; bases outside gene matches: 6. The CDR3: CATSRDFGTDYNEQFF. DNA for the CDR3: TGTGCCACCAGCAGAGATTTTGGGACAGATTACAATGAGCAGTTCTTC.

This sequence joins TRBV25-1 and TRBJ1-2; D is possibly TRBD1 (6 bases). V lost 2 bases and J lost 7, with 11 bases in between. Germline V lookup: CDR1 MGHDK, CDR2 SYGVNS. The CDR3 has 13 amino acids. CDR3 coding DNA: TGTGCCAGCAGTGAAGGGGGGCGGCGTGGCTACACCTTC. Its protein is CASSEGGRRGYTF.

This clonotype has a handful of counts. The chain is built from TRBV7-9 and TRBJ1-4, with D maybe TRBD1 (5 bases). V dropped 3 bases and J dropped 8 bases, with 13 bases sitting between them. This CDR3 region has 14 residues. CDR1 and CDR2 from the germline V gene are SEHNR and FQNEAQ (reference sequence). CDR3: CASSLTVQGEKLFF. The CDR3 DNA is TGTGCCAGCAGCTTGACCGTGCAGGGAGAAAAACTGTTTTTT.

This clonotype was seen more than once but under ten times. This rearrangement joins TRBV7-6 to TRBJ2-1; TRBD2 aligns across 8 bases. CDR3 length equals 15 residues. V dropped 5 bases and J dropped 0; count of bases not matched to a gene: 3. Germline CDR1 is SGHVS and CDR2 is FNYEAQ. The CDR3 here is CASSQSGGSYNEQFF. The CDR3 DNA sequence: TGTGCCAGCAGCCAGAGCGGGGGCTCCTACAATGAGCAGTTCTTC.